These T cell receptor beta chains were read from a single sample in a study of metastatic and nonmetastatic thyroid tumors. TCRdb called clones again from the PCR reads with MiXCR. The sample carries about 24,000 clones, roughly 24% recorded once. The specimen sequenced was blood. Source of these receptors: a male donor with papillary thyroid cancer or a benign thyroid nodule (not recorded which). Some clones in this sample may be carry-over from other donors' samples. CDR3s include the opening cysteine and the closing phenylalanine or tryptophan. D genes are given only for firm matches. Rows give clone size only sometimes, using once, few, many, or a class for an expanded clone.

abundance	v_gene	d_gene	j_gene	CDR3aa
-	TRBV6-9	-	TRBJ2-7	CASSDRGEQYF
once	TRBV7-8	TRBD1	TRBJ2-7	CASSLTVQGAYEQYF
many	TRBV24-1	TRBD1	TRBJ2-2	CATSKRDRDTGELFF
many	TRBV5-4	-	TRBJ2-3	CASSLVLGLRTDTQYF
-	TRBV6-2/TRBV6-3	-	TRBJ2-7	CASSSLGHGYSYEQYF
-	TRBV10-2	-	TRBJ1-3	CASSEPGAGNTIYF
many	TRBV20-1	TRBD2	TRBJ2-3	CSASTSGYKTSTDTQYF
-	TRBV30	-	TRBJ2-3	CAWSRTVATQYF
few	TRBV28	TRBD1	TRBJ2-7	CASSPLGTGWYEQYF
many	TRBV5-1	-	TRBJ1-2	CASSLAPNRDDSGYTF